These 22 T cell receptor beta chains originate from one sample sequenced in a study of blood T cell repertoires in COVID-19. Profiling relied on immunoSEQ multiplex PCR, and the TCRdb table lists in-frame clones only, not all of them. Among 100,000 to 150,000 clones listed, almost 80% were seen once. Sequences were obtained from peripheral blood. Receptors originate from a human donor in a cohort sampled during active COVID-19.

This clone has just a few counts. The V call is TRBV4-2, the J call TRBJ1-6, with 8 positions matching TRBD1. Trimming cost V 3 bases and J 5 bases; bases outside gene matches: 6. CDR1 and CDR2 from the germline V gene are LGHNA and YNFKEQ. The CDR3 covers 16 residues. CDR3 sequence reads: CASSQPGQVNNSPLHF. CDR3 nucleotide sequence: TGTGCCAGCAGCCAGCCGGGACAGGTGAATAATTCACCCCTCCACTTT.

This chain joins TRBV10-3 and TRBJ2-2; D not certain. The CDR3 sequence is 14 residues long. Germline V CDR1 and CDR2: ENHRY, SYGVKD. The ends were cut back, 7 bases at V and 2 bases at J, with 11 bases in the middle. CDR3 sequence (DNA): TGTGCCATCATGAGAGCCCAAAACACCGGGGAGCTGTTTTTT. This gives the protein CAIMRAQNTGELFF.

The rearrangement joins TRBV11-3 to TRBJ2-5; TRBD2 matches at 8 bases. V gave up 1 base and J gave up 5 bases; unmatched junction bases: 12. The CDR3 is 17 amino acids. Germline V gives CDR1 SGHNT, CDR2 YENEEA. The CDR3 is CASSLGLAGQKGETQYF. The CDR3 DNA follows: TGTGCCAGCAGCTTAGGTCTAGCGGGTCAAAAGGGCGAGACCCAGTACTTC.

In nucleotides, the CDR3 is TGTGCCAGCGCACTGGGGGGGCGTCAGCCCCAGCATTTT. Protein product: CASALGGRQPQHF. The rearrangement uses TRBV27 and TRBJ1-5; D may be TRBD1 (6 bases). The CDR3 spans 13 residues. Trimming cost V 8 bases and J 6 bases, with 14 bases left between them. Per germline, CDR1 MNHEY and CDR2 SMNVEV (reference sequence).

The CDR3 DNA follows: TGTGCCAGCAGCGAGACAGGGTTTTATGGCTACACCTTC. It specifies CASSETGFYGYTF. The chain joins TRBV9 to TRBJ1-2; TRBD1 matches at 7 bases. Germline V lookup: CDR1 SGDLS, CDR2 YYNGEE. CDR3 length equals 13 residues. J gave up 5 bases and V 3 bases, and 4 bases lay outside the gene matches. The variable domain in full, completed from reference TRBV9 and TRBJ1-2, reads DSGVTQTPKHLITATGQRVTLRCSPRSGDLSVYWYQQSLDQGLQFLIQYYNGEERAKGNILERFSAQQFPDLHSELNLSSLELGDSALYFCASSETGFYGYTFGSGTRLTVV.

With regard to this clone: The same CDR3 can be traced to other DNA sequences in this sample. This chain links TRBV28 with TRBJ1-1; 8 bases match TRBD1. V shed 6 bases, J shed 3 bases, and the junction held 9 bases outside the gene matches. From germline, CDR1 is MDHEN and CDR2 SYDVKM. This CDR3 is built from 15 residues. The CDR3 coding sequence is TGTGCCAGCAGACCCCGGACAGGGAGGGACACTGAAGCTTTCTTT. Its translation is CASRPRTGRDTEAFF.

The V and J genes are TRBV12-3 or TRBV12-4 and TRBJ2-3; D is uncertain. This CDR3 has 12 residues. V dropped 6 bases and J dropped 2 bases, with 6 bases sitting between them. CDR3 loop: CASRALTDTQYF. The CDR3 DNA reads TGTGCCAGCAGGGCTCTCACAGATACGCAGTATTTT.

Only one count was recorded for this clone. The CDR3 region has the DNA TGTGCCAGCATGACTCCGAACCATGGCTACACCTTC. Protein product: CASMTPNHGYTF. The V gene is TRBV9, the J gene TRBJ1-2; D is undetermined. Trimming took off 6 bases at V and 6 bases at J, with 12 bases between the two ends. The CDR3 totals 12 residues. CDR1 is SGDLS, CDR2 YYNGEE, per germline. Together with reference TRBV9 and TRBJ1-2, the CDR3 gives the full variable domain: DSGVTQTPKHLITATGQRVTLRCSPRSGDLSVYWYQQSLDQGLQFLIQYYNGEERAKGNILERFSAQQFPDLHSELNLSSLELGDSALYFCASMTPNHGYTFGSGTRLTVV.

The CDR3 sequence is CASSSPGTYNEQFF. The CDR3 DNA reads TGTGCCAGCAGCTCCCCCGGGACTTACAATGAGCAGTTCTTC. The chain carries TRBV7-9 and TRBJ2-1; the D gene is possibly TRBD2 (6 bases). In germline, CDR1 is SEHNR, CDR2 FQNEAQ (reference sequence). V lost 4 bases, J lost 4 bases, and 11 bases lay in between. The length of the CDR3 is 14 residues.

This sequence joins TRBV18 and TRBJ1-1, with D unresolved. CDR1 is KGHSH and CDR2 is LQKENI in the germline V gene. Deletions cut 2 bases from V and 3 bases from J, with 7 bases between. The CDR3 contains 13 residues. CDR3 amino acids: CASSPAVDTEAFF. CDR3 coding DNA: TGTGCCAGCTCACCAGCGGTAGACACTGAAGCTTTCTTT.

V is TRBV5-6 and J is TRBJ2-5; unclear D gene. The CDR3 length is 16 residues. From germline, CDR1 is SGHDT and CDR2 YYEEEE. Trimming left V 4 bases short and J 5 bases short, with 21 bases between. Written as DNA, the CDR3 is TGTGCCAGCAGCCGACGGCGGTCGAGAACCTGGGAGACCCAGTACTTC. Protein sequence: CASSRRRSRTWETQYF.

For this clone: Other DNA variants within this sample encode the same CDR3. The chain carries TRBV18 and TRBJ2-2; 7 bases line up with TRBD1. V lost 3 bases and J lost 4; bases outside the gene matches: 5. The CDR3 extends over 15 amino acids. CDR1 is KGHSH, CDR2 LQKENI, per germline. The CDR3 sequence: CASSPRQGGTGELFF. The CDR3 DNA follows: TGTGCCAGCTCACCCAGACAGGGTGGCACCGGGGAGCTGTTTTTT.

The chain couples TRBV6-1 to TRBJ1-2, with 9 positions matching TRBD1. The length of the CDR3 is 14 residues. Germline CDR1 is MNHNS and CDR2 is SASEGT. V lost 2 bases, J lost 5 bases, and 3 bases stayed unmatched. This CDR3 reads CASSEPGQGYGYTF. CDR3 bases: TGTGCCAGCAGTGAACCGGGACAGGGATATGGCTACACCTTC.

This rearrangement joins TRBV21-1 to TRBJ2-5; the table gives TRBD2 as D, unverified against the DNA. TRBV21-1 is labeled a pseudogene. The CDR3 is 15 residues long. The CDR3 nucleotides read TGTGCCAGCAGCATCTCTAGCGGGAGAGGAGAGACCCAGTACTTC. Its protein product is CASSISSGRGETQYF.

V gene TRBV29-1 combines with J gene TRBJ2-2, with 8 bases matching TRBD2. V lost 4 bases, J lost 0 bases, and 7 bases stayed unmatched. Germline values: CDR1 SQVTM, CDR2 ANQGSEA. This CDR3 comprises 16 residues. The CDR3 here is CSVGRTSLANTGELFF. The CDR3 DNA follows: TGCAGCGTTGGCCGGACTAGCCTAGCGAACACCGGGGAGCTGTTTTTT.

The J gene is TRBJ2-4, the V gene TRBV28, with D perhaps TRBD1 (5 bases). The CDR3 is 18 amino acids. Germline V gene lookup returns CDR1 MDHEN and CDR2 SYDVKM. Trimming shortened V by 7 bases and J by 1 base, and 23 bases separated the two germline ends. The CDR3 here is CASKLGRELPLAKNIQYF. CDR3 sequence (DNA): TGTGCCAGCAAATTAGGCAGGGAACTCCCCCTTGCCAAAAACATTCAGTACTTC. The variable domain in full, with the rest retrieved from reference TRBV28 and TRBJ2-4, is DVKVTQSSRYLVKRTGEKVFLECVQDMDHENMFWYRQDPGLGLRLIYFSYDVKMKEKGDIPEGYSVSREKKERFSLILESASTNQTSMYLCASKLGRELPLAKNIQYFGAGTRLSVL.

The chain has TRBV2 and TRBJ2-6; D not certain. The ends were cut back, 5 bases at V and 0 bases at J, with 5 bases in the middle. Germline V gene lookup returns CDR1 SNHLY and CDR2 FYNNEI. There are 14 residues in the CDR3. The CDR3, as DNA: TGTGCCAGCAGTCTCAGCTCTGGGGCCAACGTCCTGACTTTC. It is translated as CASSLSSGANVLTF.

The chain combines TRBV28 with TRBJ2-3, with 12 bases identical to TRBD2. Germline V CDR1 and CDR2: MDHEN, SYDVKM. The CDR3 has 22 amino acids. V gave up 3 bases and J gave up 2 bases; unmatched junction bases: 21. Here the CDR3 reads CASSFVTGGPSGRASFTDTQYF. The CDR3, as DNA: TGTGCCAGCAGTTTCGTGACAGGGGGGCCTAGCGGGAGGGCGAGCTTCACAGATACGCAGTATTTT. Full variable domain (remainder filled in from reference TRBV28 and TRBJ2-3): DVKVTQSSRYLVKRTGEKVFLECVQDMDHENMFWYRQDPGLGLRLIYFSYDVKMKEKGDIPEGYSVSREKKERFSLILESASTNQTSMYLCASSFVTGGPSGRASFTDTQYFGPGTRLTVL.

The rearrangement joins TRBV13 to TRBJ2-7; D unresolved. This CDR3 comprises 15 residues. V was cut by 4 bases and J by 6 bases, with 19 bases left in between. The germline CDR1 and CDR2 sequences are PRHDT and FYEKMQ (reference sequence). CDR3: CASSYGLLEPGEQYF. CDR3 DNA sequence: TGTGCCAGCAGCTACGGTCTCCTGGAACCGGGCGAGCAGTACTTC.

This chain joins TRBV4-2 and TRBJ1-4; TRBD1 agrees at 7 bases. This CDR3 has 18 residues. J gave up 5 bases and V 2 bases, and 14 bases lay outside the gene matches. Per the germline V gene, CDR1 is LGHNA and CDR2 is YNFKEQ. CDR3 region: CASSQTYRGQGINEKLFF. In DNA form, the CDR3 reads TGTGCCAGCAGCCAAACCTACAGGGGTCAGGGGATAAATGAAAAACTGTTTTTT.

The CDR3 DNA reads as TGTGCCAGCAGCTCGATCCGGGTTCACCGTTCTAATGAAAAACTGTTTTTT. This gives the protein CASSSIRVHRSNEKLFF. V is TRBV11-2 and J is TRBJ1-4; no definite D call. The V and J ends lost 4 bases and 3 bases respectively, with 18 bases between them. This CDR3 has 17 residues. Per the germline V gene, CDR1 is SGHAT and CDR2 is FQNNGV.

This clone was seen a handful of times. J is TRBJ1-2 and V is TRBV5-1; no definite D call. This CDR3 is 11 amino acids long. Trimming took 4 bases from V and 3 from J, leaving 4 bases between them. Germline CDR1 reads SGHRS; CDR2 reads YFSETQ. CDR3: CASSPDYGYTF. The CDR3 DNA reads TGCGCCAGCAGCCCAGACTATGGCTACACCTTC. The full variable domain, its missing parts supplied by reference TRBV5-1 and TRBJ1-2, is KAGVTQTPRYLIKTRGQQVTLSCSPISGHRSVSWYQQTPGQGLQFLFEYFSETQRNKGNFPGRFSGRQFSNSRSEMNVSTLELGDSALYLCASSPDYGYTFGSGTRLTVV.